This T cell receptor beta chain was documented in a study of blood T cell repertoires in COVID-19. Study as a whole: COVID-19 samples collected from the United States, Italy and Spain covered acute and convalescent phases. The cDNA or gDNA used as material had been derived from T cells, B-cell-depleted T cells, or PBMCs.

Study processing details: Nucleated cell counts were estimated from reference gene primer amplification. Data came from immunoSEQ multiplex PCR; TCRdb stores just in-frame clones and leaves some out. V, J and clone size are those of that table, while D and trimming were read from the DNA. The sample includes about 270,000 clones, 75% to 90% of them seen just once. The CDR3 has 14 amino acids. Germline V gene sequence: CDR1 SQVTM, CDR2 ANQGSEA. The J segment lost 4 bases and the V segment lost 5 bases, leaving 7 bases of the junction unmatched. Sequenced sample: peripheral blood. The V call is TRBV29-1, the J call TRBJ2-1; TRBD2 matches at 8 bases. The TCR was taken from a woman between 70 and 85 years old with acute or convalescent COVID-19. For the CDR3, the DNA is TGCAGCGTTCGGGGTAGCGGGACATACAATGAGCAGTTCTTC. Translation: CSVRGSGTYNEQFF.